This T cell receptor beta chain was identified during a study of T cells after yellow fever vaccination. This clonotype was seen only a few times. One entry per CDR3 protein, called by TCRdb with MiXCR from the 5' RACE reads. The sample includes 350,000 to 450,000 distinct CDR3 sequences, around 20% of them seen just once. With 5 bases removed from V and 1 base from J, the gap between germline ends came to 16 bases. Germline CDR1 SEHNR, CDR2 FQNEAQ (reference sequence). The CDR3 is 16 residues long. The genes are TRBV7-9 and TRBJ2-3; a possible D gene is TRBD2 (6 bases). This specimen was PBMCs, taken before the yellow fever booster vaccination. The clonotype was recovered from a man between 18 and 29 years old who received the YFV17D yellow fever vaccine. The CDR3 DNA follows: TGTGCCAGCAGCCGACGGTGGGAGGAGGGCACAGATACGCAGTATTTT. As protein: CASSRRWEEGTDTQYF.